This T cell receptor beta chain originates from a study of STAT5B mutations in CD4+ large granular lymphocyte leukemia. This clone appeared once. The assay was immunoSEQ multiplex PCR, and TCRdb's table has in-frame clones only and misses some. The sample lists roughly 34,000 clones, 81% occurring once. Trimming stripped 6 bases from V and 2 bases from J, with 11 bases between. This CDR3 has 14 amino acids. The germline V gene encodes CDR1 ENHRY and CDR2 SYGVKD. This receptor was taken from a human donor in good health. Sequenced sample: CD4+ T cells from blood buffy coats. The rearrangement joins TRBV10-3 to TRBJ2-1, with D possibly TRBD2 on 5 matching bases. The CDR3 sequence: CAISPSSPYNEQFF. The CDR3 coding sequence is TGTGCCATCAGCCCTAGCAGTCCCTACAATGAGCAGTTCTTC.